This passage covers 28 T cell receptor beta chains from one sample sequenced in a study of OX40 agonist ivuxolimab in advanced cancers. Preparation of the library involved the immunoSEQ multiplex PCR assay. The table was pulled from immuneACCESS by TCRdb, which kept in-frame rearrangements only. Such tables lose some clones; where checked, under half of the loss comes from unresolved V genes, and the rest has no known cause. Here the sample has 70,000 or so clones; around 90% occur a single time. The ten biggest clones cover approximately 0.55% of the sample. Sequences were derived from CD4+ or CD8+ T cells sorted from blood, sampled in a trial of the OX40 agonist ivuxolimab. The source of these receptors is an adult with an advanced solid tumor such as melanoma, head and neck, liver or kidney cancer.

The chain combines TRBV11-3 with TRBJ2-3; TRBD2 matches 8 bases. The CDR3 is 13 amino acids. Losses at the gene ends were 4 bases for V and 6 bases for J; bases not matched to a gene: 3. Germline V gene sequence: CDR1 SGHNT, CDR2 YENEEA. The CDR3 protein is CASSSGGRDTQYF. CDR3 DNA: TGTGCCAGCAGCTCTGGCGGGAGGGATACGCAGTATTTT.

This chain joins TRBV28 and TRBJ1-1; 7 bases line up with TRBD1. The CDR3 sequence is 14 residues long. Trimming at V came to 6 bases and at J to 4 bases, leaving 8 bases not matched to a gene. Looked up from germline, CDR1 is MDHEN and CDR2 is SYDVKM. The CDR3 loop reads CASSQQGYGTEAFF. The CDR3 DNA is TGTGCCAGCAGCCAACAGGGGTATGGCACTGAAGCTTTCTTT.

V and J are TRBV19 and TRBJ2-7, with 12 bases that match TRBD2. The CDR3 is made up of 19 amino acids. Germline trimming cut 7 bases from V and 0 bases from J; bases unmatched to any gene: 16. From germline, CDR1 is LNHDA and CDR2 SQIVND (reference sequence). The CDR3 sequence: CASTTSTLAGGFGSYEQYF. Here the CDR3 DNA reads TGTGCCAGTACCACCTCCACACTAGCGGGAGGCTTTGGCTCCTACGAGCAGTACTTC.

The CDR3 loop reads CASALADNEQFF. The CDR3 nucleotides read TGTGCTAGTGCCCTCGCGGACAATGAGCAGTTCTTC. The chain is built from TRBV12-5 and TRBJ2-1; no firm D call. Germline lookup yields CDR1 LGHNT and CDR2 FRNRAP. The CDR3 covers 12 residues. V dropped 7 bases and J dropped 5 bases, with 9 bases sitting between them.

The CDR3 sequence: CASSLARGWKLAGYNEQFF. The DNA of the CDR3 is TGCGCCAGCAGCTTGGCCCGAGGGTGGAAACTAGCGGGATACAATGAGCAGTTCTTC. The genes are TRBV5-1 and TRBJ2-1; 10 bases match TRBD2. V was pared by 0 bases and J by 4 bases, with 13 bases of the junction left unmatched. The length of the CDR3 is 19 residues. Germline CDR1 is SGHRS and CDR2 is YFSETQ.

This clone has a single count. CDR3 sequence: CASSVQPGQGADYGYTF. As DNA, the CDR3 is TGTGCCAGCAGCGTCCAACCGGGACAGGGGGCCGACTATGGCTACACCTTC. The chain employs TRBV9 and TRBJ1-2; 12 nucleotides line up with TRBD1. Germline-derived CDR1 and CDR2 are SGDLS and YYNGEE. J gave up 3 bases and V 2 bases, and 8 bases lay outside the gene matches. This CDR3 spans 17 amino acids.

This clone showed up just once. The chain combines TRBV28 with TRBJ2-7; weak D call: TRBD1 (6 bases). This CDR3 comprises 17 residues. Per the germline V gene, CDR1 is MDHEN and CDR2 is SYDVKM. With 5 bases removed from V and 4 bases from J, the gap between germline ends came to 24 bases. CDR3 loop: CASSPYRGPGAGYEQYF. CDR3 nucleotide sequence: TGTGCCAGCAGTCCTTATAGGGGCCCAGGGGCGGGTTACGAGCAGTACTTC.

The CDR3: CATSRALAGAGSYNEQFF. The CDR3 DNA sequence: TGTGCCACCAGCAGAGCCCTAGCGGGAGCTGGGTCCTACAATGAGCAGTTCTTC. The chain combines TRBV15 with TRBJ2-1; 10 nucleotides agree with TRBD2. V gave up 1 base and J gave up 1 base; unmatched junction bases: 7. This CDR3 has 18 residues. The germline gives CDR1 LNHNV, CDR2 YYDKDF (reference sequence).

The rearrangement joins TRBV7-3 to TRBJ1-2, with D unclear. The CDR3 extends over 16 amino acids. Trimming pared 5 bases from V and 6 bases from J, leaving 22 bases between. Germline values: CDR1 SGHTA, CDR2 FQGTGA. CDR3 in amino acids: CASSRTPVPRIHGYTF. The CDR3 coding sequence is TGTGCCAGCAGCCGTACTCCGGTTCCGAGGATTCATGGCTACACCTTC.

DNA for the CDR3: TGTGCCAGCTCACCAACCGTGGAAATGCCCCAGCATTTT. This gives the protein CASSPTVEMPQHF. The V and J genes are TRBV18 and TRBJ1-5; D is unclear. The V and J ends lost 2 bases and 9 bases respectively, with 11 bases between them. The CDR3 has 13 amino acids. The germline CDR1 and CDR2 sequences are KGHSH and LQKENI.

V usage is TRBV5-1 and J usage is TRBJ2-5; D may be TRBD2 (6 bases). Trimming shortened V by 0 bases and J by 0 bases, and 12 bases separated the two germline ends. CDR3 length: 16 amino acids. The germline V gene encodes CDR1 SGHRS and CDR2 YFSETQ. DNA for the CDR3: TGCGCCAGCAGCTTGGCCAGGAGCGGGTACCAAGAGACCCAGTACTTC. It codes for CASSLARSGYQETQYF.

The J gene is TRBJ1-1, the V gene TRBV6-5; D unresolved. V gave up 6 bases and J gave up 0 bases, with 14 bases separating them. Germline CDR1 MNHEY, CDR2 SVGAGI. This CDR3 comprises 15 residues. This chain's CDR3 is CASRSPGSVNTEAFF. Written as DNA, the CDR3 is TGTGCCAGCAGGTCCCCTGGGTCCGTGAACACTGAAGCTTTCTTT.

The chain links TRBV28 to TRBJ1-5; 9 bases are a match to TRBD1. The CDR3 sequence is 15 residues long. V lost 8 bases to trimming and J lost 6 bases; unmatched junction nucleotides: 11. In germline, CDR1 is MDHEN, CDR2 SYDVKM. CDR3 residues: CASGLPGTGPQPQHF. The CDR3, as DNA: TGTGCCAGCGGACTGCCCGGGACAGGGCCTCAGCCCCAGCATTTT.

The rearrangement links TRBV2 to TRBJ2-7; the D call may be TRBD1 or TRBD2 (5 bases each). The length of the CDR3 is 13 residues. Germline CDR1 SNHLY, CDR2 FYNNEI. The V gene lost 2 bases and the J gene lost 4 bases, with 9 bases spanning the gap. The CDR3 DNA reads TGTGCCAGCAGTGAACGGGGCTCATACGAGCAGTACTTC. Translated: CASSERGSYEQYF. Variable domain in full (rest from reference TRBV2 and TRBJ2-7): EPEVTQTPSHQVTQMGQEVILRCVPISNHLYFYWYRQILGQKVEFLVSFYNNEISEKSEIFDDQFSVERPDGSNFTLKIRSTKLEDSAMYFCASSERGSYEQYFGPGTRLTVT.

The gene calls are TRBV7-3 and TRBJ2-2; D gene uncertain. Per the germline V gene, CDR1 is SGHTA and CDR2 is FQGTGA. Trimming took off 3 bases at V and 1 base at J, with 3 bases between the two ends. The CDR3 runs to 13 residues. The CDR3 DNA is TGTGCCAGCAGCTTTTTGAACACCGGGGAGCTGTTTTTT. It translates to CASSFLNTGELFF.

The chain carries TRBV19 and TRBJ1-5, with TRBD1 matching over 12 bases. Germline assignment: CDR1 LNHDA and CDR2 SQIVND (reference sequence). CDR3 length: 15 amino acids. With V trimmed by 4 bases and J by 5 bases, 3 bases remained unmatched. CDR3 protein: CASSRGQGAYQPQHF. CDR3 nucleotide sequence: TGTGCCAGTAGTAGGGGACAGGGGGCTTATCAGCCCCAGCATTTT.

V is TRBV5-5 and J is TRBJ1-5, with TRBD1 identical over 10 bases. The trim removed 0 bases at V and 7 bases at J, leaving 1 base unmatched. CDR3 length: 14 residues. Germline V gene sequence: CDR1 SGHKS, CDR2 YYEKEE (reference sequence). CDR3 sequence: CASSLGDRGQPQHF. The CDR3 nucleotides are TGTGCCAGCAGCTTGGGGGACAGGGGCCAGCCCCAGCATTTT.

CDR3 nucleotide sequence: TGTGCCAGCAGTTATCATACGTCGAACACCGGGGAGCTGTTTTTT. Protein: CASSYHTSNTGELFF. The rearrangement links TRBV6-6 to TRBJ2-2; no reliable D call. The V end was cut by 3 bases, the J end by 0 bases, with 8 bases between. Germline CDR1 and CDR2: MNHNY and SVGAGI (reference sequence). The CDR3 consists of 15 residues.

This rearrangement joins TRBV5-4 to TRBJ2-7; tentatively, D is TRBD1 (5 bases). Germline loops: CDR1 SGHNT, CDR2 YYREEE (reference sequence). This CDR3 contains 16 residues. V dropped 4 bases and J dropped 2 bases, with 19 bases sitting between them. The CDR3 reads CASSLDPGQLTYEQYF. The CDR3 DNA reads as TGTGCCAGCAGCCTGGACCCCGGACAACTGACCTACGAGCAGTACTTC.

Comments on this clone: One junction end does not reproduce the germline sequence, and a read error may be involved. The chain combines TRBV5-1 with TRBJ2-2, with 14 bases aligning to TRBD2. From germline, CDR1 is SGHRS and CDR2 YFSETQ. The CDR3 has 16 amino acids. CDR3: CASIGLAGGPGRGAVF. CDR3 nucleotides: TGCGCCAGCATCGGACTAGCGGGAGGCCCCGGCCGGGGAGCTGTTTTT.

This chain uses TRBV7-3 with TRBJ2-2, with 11 positions matching TRBD2. V gave up 5 bases and J gave up 6 bases; unmatched junction bases: 5. The CDR3 is 15 amino acids. Germline V lookup: CDR1 SGHTA, CDR2 FQGTGA. This CDR3 is CASSPLAGEAGELFF. CDR3 DNA: TGTGCCAGCAGCCCACTAGCGGGAGAGGCCGGGGAGCTGTTTTTT.

This chain links TRBV19 with TRBJ1-5; unclear D gene. The germline gives CDR1 LNHDA, CDR2 SQIVND (reference sequence). Trimming shortened V by 4 bases and J by 7 bases, and 11 bases separated the two germline ends. The CDR3 is 13 residues long. CDR3 coding DNA: TGTGCCAGTAGTACCACCCTGCGGCAGCCCCAGCATTTT. This translates into CASSTTLRQPQHF.

The J gene is TRBJ1-2, the V gene TRBV28; maybe TRBD1 (5 bases). Trimming pared 5 bases from V and 0 bases from J, leaving 13 bases between. This CDR3 comprises 15 residues. The germline V gene encodes CDR1 MDHEN and CDR2 SYDVKM. CDR3 residues: CASSTRDLSNYGYTF. CDR3 bases: TGTGCCAGCAGTACGCGGGACCTGTCTAACTATGGCTACACCTTC.

V usage is TRBV6-6 and J usage is TRBJ2-6; D is unresolved. The germline V and J ends were trimmed by 7 bases and 1 base, with 8 bases remaining between them. The CDR3 length is 14 residues. Germline V CDR1 and CDR2: MNHNY, SVGAGI (reference sequence). The CDR3 DNA follows: TGTGCCAGCAACCAGAGATCTGGGGCCAACGTCCTGACTTTC. It yields the protein CASNQRSGANVLTF.

The chain links TRBV18 to TRBJ2-5; 7 positions match TRBD2. Germline-derived CDR1 and CDR2 are KGHSH and LQKENI. This CDR3 has 16 residues. V shed 0 bases, J shed 5 bases, and the junction held 9 bases outside the gene matches. The CDR3 region has the DNA TGTGCCAGCTCACCACCTCGTCAGGGAGGGTTGGAGACCCAGTACTTC. Amino acids: CASSPPRQGGLETQYF.

This sequence joins TRBV6-5 and TRBJ2-2; D not resolved. Trimming stripped 7 bases from V and 4 bases from J, with 10 bases between. Germline values: CDR1 MNHEY, CDR2 SVGAGI. The CDR3 sequence is 13 residues long. CDR3 in amino acids: CASTERFTGELFF. The CDR3 DNA sequence: TGTGCCAGCACCGAACGATTCACCGGGGAGCTGTTTTTT.

J is TRBJ2-6 and V is TRBV9, with D unresolved. The CDR3 runs 20 residues. CDR1 and CDR2 (germline): SGDLS, YYNGEE. The V end was cut by 4 bases, the J end by 0 bases, with 23 bases between. The CDR3 DNA reads TGTGCCAGCAGCCAGCTACCGGGCACCCTTTTTGGCTCTGGGGCCAACGTCCTGACTTTC. Its translation: CASSQLPGTLFGSGANVLTF. Based on the CDR3 plus reference TRBV9 and TRBJ2-6, the full variable domain is DSGVTQTPKHLITATGQRVTLRCSPRSGDLSVYWYQQSLDQGLQFLIQYYNGEERAKGNILERFSAQQFPDLHSELNLSSLELGDSALYFCASSQLPGTLFGSGANVLTFGAGSRLTVL.

The chain joins TRBV5-1 to TRBJ2-3; 8 bases are shared with TRBD1. Germline-derived CDR1 and CDR2 are SGHRS and YFSETQ. The V and J ends lost 5 bases and 3 bases, in that order; junction bases with no gene match: 11. CDR3 length: 16 amino acids. CDR3 bases: TGCGCCAGCAGGTGGGGACAGGACCGGCGTACAGATACGCAGTATTTT. Translating it yields CASRWGQDRRTDTQYF.